Below are 10 T cell receptor beta chains sequenced from a single sample in a study of cytomegalovirus exposure and HLA in healthy donors. Vbeta (60) and Jbeta (13) primers were used in the PCR. Profiling relied on immunoSEQ multiplex PCR, and the TCRdb table lists in-frame clones only, not all of them. The sample shows around 120,000 clones, about 79% of them seen only once. The sequenced material came from PBMCs. The receptors here all came from a man between 25 and 39 years old in good health and CMV-seropositive.

The gene calls are TRBV5-6 and TRBJ2-2; D is possibly TRBD2 (6 bases). CDR3 length equals 14 residues. The ends were cut back, 4 bases at V and 5 bases at J, with 12 bases in the middle. The germline gives CDR1 SGHDT, CDR2 YYEEEE. CDR3 in DNA: TGTGCCAGCAGCACGGGGGTGTGGACCGGGGAGCTGTTTTTT. Translated: CASSTGVWTGELFF.

V gene TRBV7-2 combines with J gene TRBJ2-5; perhaps TRBD2 as D (6 bases). The end of the DNA fits TRBJ2-7 better, so the J call may be wrong. The CDR3 is made up of 13 amino acids. The germline V gene encodes CDR1 SGHTA and CDR2 FQGNSA. The DNA of the CDR3 is TGTGCCAGCAGCCCGTTGACTAGCTACGAGCAGTACTTC. Its protein is CASSPLTSYEQYF.

The gene calls are TRBV28 and TRBJ2-1, with D perhaps TRBD2 (7 bases). The germline CDR1 and CDR2 sequences are MDHEN and SYDVKM. The CDR3 is 17 residues long. Trimming shortened V by 7 bases and J by 8 bases, and 27 bases separated the two germline ends. The CDR3, as DNA: TGTGCCAGCACTTCTTTTCGGGGGGCGGGAGAGGATCATGAGCAGTTCTTC. It yields the protein CASTSFRGAGEDHEQFF.

The genes are TRBV7-9 and TRBJ1-1; 7 nucleotides align to TRBD1. Germline V gene lookup returns CDR1 SEHNR and CDR2 FQNEAQ (reference sequence). The CDR3 consists of 13 residues. Germline trimming cut 5 bases from V and 5 bases from J; bases unmatched to any gene: 5. The CDR3, as DNA: TGTGCCAGCAGCCCACCGGGACAGACTGAAGCTTTCTTT. Protein product: CASSPPGQTEAFF.

This chain joins TRBV7-2 and TRBJ1-1, with D perhaps matching TRBD1 (6 bases). The length of the CDR3 is 17 residues. Trimming took 5 bases from V and 4 from J, leaving 23 bases between them. Per the germline V gene, CDR1 is SGHTA and CDR2 is FQGNSA. The CDR3 sequence: CASSQSAGALATTEAFF. CDR3 nucleotide sequence: TGTGCCAGCAGCCAATCGGCGGGGGCCCTCGCGACCACTGAAGCTTTCTTT.

The chain links TRBV4-3 to TRBJ2-3; D might be TRBD2 (5 bases). CDR3 length: 15 residues. Germline CDR1 LGHNA, CDR2 YSLEER. Trimming took 4 bases from V and 1 from J, leaving 12 bases between them. The CDR3 reads CASSLDSSGTDTQYF. The DNA for the CDR3 is TGCGCCAGCAGCCTGGACTCGTCCGGCACAGATACGCAGTATTTT.

This clone was seen a few times. This chain connects TRBV4-2 to TRBJ2-2, with a weak D call TRBD2 (6 bases). This CDR3 is 18 amino acids long. With 0 bases removed from V and 0 bases from J, the gap between germline ends came to 14 bases. CDR1 LGHNA and CDR2 YNFKEQ come from the germline V gene. In nucleotides, the CDR3 is TGTGCCAGCAGCCAAGAGGGAGCGGGCAGGGCGAACACCGGGGAGCTGTTTTTT. This sequence encodes CASSQEGAGRANTGELFF.

V is TRBV4-2 and J is TRBJ2-7, with D possibly being TRBD2 (6 bases). Trimming cost V 4 bases and J 0 bases, with 13 bases left between them. CDR1 is LGHNA and CDR2 is YNFKEQ in the germline V gene. This CDR3 comprises 15 residues. The CDR3 here is CASSPRRDGSYEQYF. As DNA, the CDR3 is TGTGCCAGCAGCCCCCGGCGGGACGGCTCCTACGAGCAGTACTTC.

The chain links TRBV28 to TRBJ1-2; 9 bases match TRBD1. Losses at the gene ends were 5 bases for V and 10 bases for J; bases not matched to a gene: 5. This CDR3 is built from 12 residues. Germline V lookup: CDR1 MDHEN, CDR2 SYDVKM. The CDR3 DNA sequence: TGTGCCAGCAGTATTCGGACAGGGGTCTACACCTTC. Its translation is CASSIRTGVYTF.

With regard to this clone: One end of the junction fails to match germline, which may point to a read error. The rearrangement links TRBV18 to TRBJ1-2; the D is unclear. Germline loops: CDR1 KGHSH, CDR2 LQKENI. CDR3 length equals 12 residues. In nucleotides, the CDR3 is TGTGCCAGCTCAAACCAGGACTATGGTTACACCTTC. Translating gives CASSNQDYGYTF.